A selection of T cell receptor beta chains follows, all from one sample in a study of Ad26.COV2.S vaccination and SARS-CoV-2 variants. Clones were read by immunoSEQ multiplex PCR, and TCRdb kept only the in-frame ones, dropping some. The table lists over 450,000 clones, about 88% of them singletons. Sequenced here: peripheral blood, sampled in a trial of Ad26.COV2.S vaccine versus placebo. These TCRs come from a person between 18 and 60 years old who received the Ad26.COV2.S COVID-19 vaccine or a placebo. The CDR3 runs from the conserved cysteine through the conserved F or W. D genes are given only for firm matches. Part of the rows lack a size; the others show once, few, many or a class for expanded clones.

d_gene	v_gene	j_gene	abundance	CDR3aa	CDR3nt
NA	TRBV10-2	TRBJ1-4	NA	CASRGGQLNEKLFF	TGCGCCAGCAGAGGAGGACAGCTTAATGAAAAACTGTTTTTT
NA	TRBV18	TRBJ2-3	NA	CASSDRTQDTQYF	TGTGCCAGCTCTGATAGGACGCAAGATACGCAGTATTTT
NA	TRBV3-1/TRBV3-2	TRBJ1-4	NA	CASSLTQTNEKLFF	TGTGCCAGCAGCCTAACCCAGACTAATGAAAAACTGTTTTTT
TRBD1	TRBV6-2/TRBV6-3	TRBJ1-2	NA	CASSVQGALRGYTF	TGTGCCAGCAGTGTCCAGGGGGCGCTTCGTGGCTACACCTTC
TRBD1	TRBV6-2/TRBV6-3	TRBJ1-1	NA	CASSYGLLGTGYGNTEAFF	TGTGCCAGCAGTTACGGTTTATTAGGGACAGGGTACGGGAACACTGAAGCTTTCTTT
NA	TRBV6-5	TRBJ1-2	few	CASNRDLNYGYTF	TGTGCCAGCAATAGGGATCTTAACTATGGCTACACCTTC
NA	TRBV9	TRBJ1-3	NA	CASSVGWQNSGNTIYF	TGTGCCAGCAGCGTAGGGTGGCAGAACTCTGGAAACACCATATATTTT
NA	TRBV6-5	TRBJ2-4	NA	CASRSRPPMGNIQYF	TGTGCCAGCAGGAGCCGGCCGCCCATGGGGAACATTCAGTACTTC
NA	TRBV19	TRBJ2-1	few	CASSIMGGYNEQFF	TGTGCCAGTAGTATAATGGGCGGTTACAATGAGCAGTTCTTC
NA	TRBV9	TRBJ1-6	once	CASSVRGDNSPLHF	TGTGCCAGCAGCGTTCGAGGGGATAATTCACCCCTCCACTTT
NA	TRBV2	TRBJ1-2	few	CASSEGAGRFYGYTF	TGTGCCAGCAGTGAAGGGGCAGGGCGGTTCTATGGCTACACCTTC
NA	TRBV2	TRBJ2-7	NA	CASIKGYEQYF	TGTGCCAGCATTAAGGGGTACGAGCAGTACTTC
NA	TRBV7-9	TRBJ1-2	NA	CASSPTGVYNYGYTF	TGTGCCAGCAGCCCGACAGGAGTTTACAACTATGGCTACACCTTC
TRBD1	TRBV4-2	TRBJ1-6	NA	CASSLGQVNSPLHF	TGTGCCAGCAGCCTGGGACAGGTTAATTCACCCCTCCACTTT
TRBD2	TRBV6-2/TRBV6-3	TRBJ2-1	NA	CASSYLAGGPYNEQFF	TGTGCCAGCAGTTACTTAGCGGGGGGGCCCTACAATGAGCAGTTCTTC
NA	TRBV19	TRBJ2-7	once	CASSLMQGPYEQYF	TGTGCCAGTAGCCTTATGCAGGGCCCCTACGAGCAGTACTTC
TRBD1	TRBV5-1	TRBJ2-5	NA	CASSFQGAQETQYF	TGCGCCAGCAGCTTCCAGGGGGCCCAAGAGACCCAGTACTTC
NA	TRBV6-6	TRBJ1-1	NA	CASSYSRSLTEAFF	TGTGCCAGCAGTTACTCCCGCAGCCTCACTGAAGCTTTCTTT